This TCR beta chain was identified in a study of T cells after yellow fever vaccination. TCRdb analysed the 5' RACE reads with MiXCR anew, one entry per CDR3 protein. The sample holds nearly 350,000 distinct CDR3 sequences, 7% to 10% seen once. The CDR3 length is 15 residues. Losses at the gene ends were 5 bases for V and 6 bases for J; bases not matched to a gene: 11. Germline-derived CDR1 and CDR2 are SGHTA and FQGNSA. The V gene is TRBV7-2, the J gene TRBJ2-7; 9 bases agree with TRBD2. The sequenced sample was PBMCs, obtained roughly 47 days after the first yellow fever vaccination. This clonotype was obtained from a man younger than 35 who received the YFV17D yellow fever vaccine. CDR3 in DNA: TGTGCCAGCAGCCAGGGACTAGCAGGGGGGGGCGAGCAGTACGTC. Amino acid sequence: CASSQGLAGGGEQYV.